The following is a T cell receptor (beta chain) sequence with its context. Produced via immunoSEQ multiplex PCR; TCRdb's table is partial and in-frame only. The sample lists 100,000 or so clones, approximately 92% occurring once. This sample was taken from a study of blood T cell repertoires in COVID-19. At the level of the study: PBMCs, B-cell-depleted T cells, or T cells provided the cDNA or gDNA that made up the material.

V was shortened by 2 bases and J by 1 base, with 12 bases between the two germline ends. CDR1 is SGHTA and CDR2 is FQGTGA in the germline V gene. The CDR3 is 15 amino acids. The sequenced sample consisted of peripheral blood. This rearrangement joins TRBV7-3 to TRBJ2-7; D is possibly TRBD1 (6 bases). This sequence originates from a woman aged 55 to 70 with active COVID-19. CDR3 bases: TGTGCCAGCAGCTTAGAGGGGGAGCGGTCCTACGAGCAGTACTTC. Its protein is CASSLEGERSYEQYF. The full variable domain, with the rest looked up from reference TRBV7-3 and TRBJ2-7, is GAGVSQTPSNKVTEKGKYVELRCDPISGHTALYWYRQSLGQGPEFLIYFQGTGAADDSGLPNDRFFAVRPEGSVSTLKIQRTERGDSAVYLCASSLEGERSYEQYFGPGTRLTVT.